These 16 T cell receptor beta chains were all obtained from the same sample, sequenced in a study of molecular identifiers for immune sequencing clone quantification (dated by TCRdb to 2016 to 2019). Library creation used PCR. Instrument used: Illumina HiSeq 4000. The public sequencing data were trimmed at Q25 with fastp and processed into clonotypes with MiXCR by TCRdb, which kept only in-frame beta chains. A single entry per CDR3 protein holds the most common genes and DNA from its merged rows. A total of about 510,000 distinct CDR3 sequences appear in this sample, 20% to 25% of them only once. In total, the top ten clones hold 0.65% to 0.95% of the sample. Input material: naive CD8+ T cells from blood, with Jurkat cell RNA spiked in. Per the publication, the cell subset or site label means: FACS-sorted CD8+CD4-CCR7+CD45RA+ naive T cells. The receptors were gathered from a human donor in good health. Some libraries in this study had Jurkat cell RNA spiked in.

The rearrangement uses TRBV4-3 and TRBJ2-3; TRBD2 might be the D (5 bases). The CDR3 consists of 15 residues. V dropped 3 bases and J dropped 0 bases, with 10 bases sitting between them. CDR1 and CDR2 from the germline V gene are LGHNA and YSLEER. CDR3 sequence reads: CASSQTPGSTDTQYF. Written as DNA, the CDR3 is TGCGCCAGCAGCCAGACGCCGGGGAGCACAGATACGCAGTATTTT.

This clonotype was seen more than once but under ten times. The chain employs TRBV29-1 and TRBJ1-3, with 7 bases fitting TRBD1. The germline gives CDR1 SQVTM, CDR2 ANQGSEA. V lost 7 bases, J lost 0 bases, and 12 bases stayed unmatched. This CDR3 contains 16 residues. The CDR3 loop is CSGLRTGEGSGNTIYF. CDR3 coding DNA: TGCAGCGGGCTACGAACAGGGGAGGGCTCTGGAAACACCATATATTTT.

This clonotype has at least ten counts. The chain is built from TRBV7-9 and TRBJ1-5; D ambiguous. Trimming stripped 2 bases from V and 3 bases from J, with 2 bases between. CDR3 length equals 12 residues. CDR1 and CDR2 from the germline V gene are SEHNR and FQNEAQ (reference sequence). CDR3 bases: TGTGCCAGCAGCTTATTCAATCAGCCCCAGCATTTT. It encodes CASSLFNQPQHF.

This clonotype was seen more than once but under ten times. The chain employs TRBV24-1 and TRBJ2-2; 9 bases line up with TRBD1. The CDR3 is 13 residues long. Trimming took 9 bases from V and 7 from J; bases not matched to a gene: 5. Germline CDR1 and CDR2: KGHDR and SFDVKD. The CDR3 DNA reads TGTGCCACCGGGACAGGGAATGGCGGGGAGCTGTTTTTT. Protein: CATGTGNGGELFF.

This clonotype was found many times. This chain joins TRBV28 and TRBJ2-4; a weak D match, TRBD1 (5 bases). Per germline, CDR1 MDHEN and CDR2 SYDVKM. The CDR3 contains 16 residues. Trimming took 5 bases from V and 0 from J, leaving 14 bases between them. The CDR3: CASSPRQTLAKNIQYF. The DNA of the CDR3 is TGTGCCAGCAGTCCTCGACAGACCCTAGCCAAAAACATTCAGTACTTC.

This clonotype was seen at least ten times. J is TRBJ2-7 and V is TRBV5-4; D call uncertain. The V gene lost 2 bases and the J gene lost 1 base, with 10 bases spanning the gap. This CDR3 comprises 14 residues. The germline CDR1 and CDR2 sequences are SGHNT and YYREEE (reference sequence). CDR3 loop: CASSFGSPSYEQYF. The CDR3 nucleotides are TGTGCCAGCAGCTTTGGGTCACCTTCCTACGAGCAGTACTTC.

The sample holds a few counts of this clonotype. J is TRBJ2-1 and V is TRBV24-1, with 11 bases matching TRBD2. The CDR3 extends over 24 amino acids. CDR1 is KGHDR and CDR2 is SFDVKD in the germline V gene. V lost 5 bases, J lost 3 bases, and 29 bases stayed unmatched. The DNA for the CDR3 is TGTGCCACCAGTGGCCCCTTCCCTAGCGGGGGGACCTTAGGCGCTATCTGGGGCTACAATGAGCAGTTCTTC. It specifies CATSGPFPSGGTLGAIWGYNEQFF.

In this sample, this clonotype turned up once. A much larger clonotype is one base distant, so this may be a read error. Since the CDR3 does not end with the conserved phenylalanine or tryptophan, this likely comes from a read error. The CDR3 loop reads CSARDGLDPHTDTQYL. The DNA of the CDR3 is TGCAGTGCTAGAGATGGCCTGGACCCCCACACAGATACGCAGTATCTT. The gene calls are TRBV20-1 and TRBJ2-3; D is undetermined. This CDR3 is built from 16 residues. V dropped 0 bases and J dropped 2 bases, with 15 bases sitting between them. CDR1 is DFQATT and CDR2 is SNEGSKA in the germline V gene (reference sequence).

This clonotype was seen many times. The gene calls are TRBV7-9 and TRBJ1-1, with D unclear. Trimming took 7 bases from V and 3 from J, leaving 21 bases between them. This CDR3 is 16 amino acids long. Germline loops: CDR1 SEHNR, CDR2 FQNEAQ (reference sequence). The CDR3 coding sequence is TGTGCCAGCACCCGAGATAGCTCAGGCGGAGACACTGAAGCTTTCTTT. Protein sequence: CASTRDSSGGDTEAFF. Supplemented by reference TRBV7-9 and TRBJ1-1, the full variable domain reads DTGVSQNPRHKITKRGQNVTFRCDPISEHNRLYWYRQTLGQGPEFLTYFQNEAQLEKSRLLSDRFSAERPKGSFSTLEIQRTEQGDSAMYLCASTRDSSGGDTEAFFGQGTRLTVV.

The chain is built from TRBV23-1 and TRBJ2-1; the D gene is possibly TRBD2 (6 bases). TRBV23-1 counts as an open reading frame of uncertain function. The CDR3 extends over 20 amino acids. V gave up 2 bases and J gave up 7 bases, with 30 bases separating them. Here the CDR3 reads CASSQTTRGRGVKEGNEQFF. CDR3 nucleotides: TGCGCCAGCAGTCAAACAACCCGTGGGCGGGGAGTCAAAGAAGGAAATGAGCAGTTCTTC.

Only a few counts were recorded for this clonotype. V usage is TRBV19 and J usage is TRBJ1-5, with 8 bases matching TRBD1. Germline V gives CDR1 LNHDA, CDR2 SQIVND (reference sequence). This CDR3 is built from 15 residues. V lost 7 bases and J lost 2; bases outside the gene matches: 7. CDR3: CASTPWGQGNQPQHF. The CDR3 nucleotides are TGTGCCAGTACCCCGTGGGGACAGGGCAATCAGCCCCAGCATTTT.

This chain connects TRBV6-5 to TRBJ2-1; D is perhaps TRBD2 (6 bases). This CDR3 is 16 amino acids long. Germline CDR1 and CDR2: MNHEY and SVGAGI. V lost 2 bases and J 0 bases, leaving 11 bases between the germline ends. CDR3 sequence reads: CASSYAAGSSYNEQFF. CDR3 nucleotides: TGTGCCAGCAGTTACGCTGCGGGGAGCTCCTACAATGAGCAGTTCTTC.

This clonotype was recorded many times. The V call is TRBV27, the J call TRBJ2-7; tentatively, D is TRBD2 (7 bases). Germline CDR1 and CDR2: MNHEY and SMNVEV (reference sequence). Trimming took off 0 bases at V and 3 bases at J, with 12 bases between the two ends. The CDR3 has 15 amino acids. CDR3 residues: CASSLSGGRFYEQYF. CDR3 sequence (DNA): TGTGCCAGCAGTTTATCGGGGGGGCGCTTCTACGAGCAGTACTTC.

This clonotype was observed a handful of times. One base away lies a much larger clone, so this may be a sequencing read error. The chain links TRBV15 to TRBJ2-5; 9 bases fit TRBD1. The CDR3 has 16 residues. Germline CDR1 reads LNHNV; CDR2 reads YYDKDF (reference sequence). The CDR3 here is CATSRRWDRVQGTQYF. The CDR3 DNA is TGTGCCACCAGCAGACGTTGGGACAGGGTCCAAGGGACCCAGTACTTC. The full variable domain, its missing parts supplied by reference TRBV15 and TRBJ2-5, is DAMVIQNPRYQVTQFGKPVTLSCSQTLNHNVMYWYQQKSSQAPKLLFHYYDKDFNNEADTPDNFQSRRPNTSFCFLDIRSPGLGDTAMYLCATSRRWDRVQGTQYFGPGTRLLVL.

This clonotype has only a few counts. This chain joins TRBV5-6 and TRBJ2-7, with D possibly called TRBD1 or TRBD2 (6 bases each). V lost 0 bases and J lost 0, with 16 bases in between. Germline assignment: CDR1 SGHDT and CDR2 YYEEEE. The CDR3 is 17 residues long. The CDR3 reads CASSLDGRGLPSYEQYF. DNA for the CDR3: TGTGCCAGCAGCTTGGATGGACGGGGGCTCCCCTCCTACGAGCAGTACTTC. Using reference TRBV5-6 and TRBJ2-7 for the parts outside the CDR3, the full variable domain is DAGVTQSPTHLIKTRGQQVTLRCSPKSGHDTVSWYQQALGQGPQFIFQYYEEEERQRGNFPDRFSGHQFPNYSSELNVNALLLGDSALYLCASSLDGRGLPSYEQYFGPGTRLTVT.

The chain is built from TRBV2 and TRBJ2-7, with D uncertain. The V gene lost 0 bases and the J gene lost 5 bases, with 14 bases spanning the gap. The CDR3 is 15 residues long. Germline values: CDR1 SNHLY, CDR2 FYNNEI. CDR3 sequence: CASSEAAGWYDEQYF. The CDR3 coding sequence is TGTGCCAGCAGTGAAGCGGCCGGATGGTACGACGAGCAGTACTTC.